Below, 21 T cell receptor beta chains from the same sample are listed, as sequenced in a study of CD8 T cells in Susac syndrome. Reverse transcription of roughly 0.5 to 1 ug RNA used random hexamers. TCRdb called the immunoSEQ multiplex PCR reads again in MiXCR, with one record for every CDR3 protein. Of about 280,000 distinct CDR3 sequences in the sample, roughly 84% were seen once. What was sequenced was CD8+ T cells from PBMCs. These receptors all come from a human donor with multiple sclerosis.

The V and J genes are TRBV27 and TRBJ1-5; 8 bases are shared with TRBD1. J gave up 6 bases and V 2 bases, and 6 bases lay outside the gene matches. CDR3 length: 15 residues. Germline V gene data show CDR1 as MNHEY and CDR2 as SMNVEV (reference sequence). CDR3 nucleotide sequence: TGTGCCAGCAGTTTAGGTGCCAGGGGGCGTCAGCCCCAGCATTTT. It specifies CASSLGARGRQPQHF.

The chain couples TRBV5-1 to TRBJ1-2; 8 bases fit TRBD1. The CDR3 totals 14 residues. The V segment lost 6 bases and the J segment 5 bases; nucleotides outside the gene matches: 9. Per germline, CDR1 SGHRS and CDR2 YFSETQ. CDR3 sequence reads: CASTWDRTLYGYTF. Written as DNA, the CDR3 is TGCGCCAGCACCTGGGACAGGACACTTTATGGCTACACCTTC.

The CDR3 region has the DNA TGTGCCAGCAGTTGGAGTAGCACAGGGGGCAGGACGGGCTACACCTTC. Translation: CASSWSSTGGRTGYTF. V and J are TRBV27 and TRBJ1-2, with 9 bases identical to TRBD1. Germline lookup yields CDR1 MNHEY and CDR2 SMNVEV (reference sequence). J gave up 8 bases and V 4 bases, and 14 bases lay outside the gene matches. The length of the CDR3 is 16 residues.

This chain uses TRBV14 with TRBJ2-1, with 9 bases lining up with TRBD2. The CDR3 runs 17 residues. V was clipped by 3 bases and J by 8 bases; unmatched bases: 14. Germline CDR1 SGHDN, CDR2 FVKESK. As DNA, the CDR3 is TGTGCCAGCAGCCAGGGACCCCAGGCGGGAGGGCCATATGAGCAGTTCTTC. It is translated as CASSQGPQAGGPYEQFF.

The chain employs TRBV4-1 and TRBJ2-1; 8 positions agree with TRBD2. Germline V gene sequence: CDR1 MGHRA, CDR2 YSYEKL. The J segment lost 7 bases and the V segment lost 6 bases, leaving 8 bases of the junction unmatched. This CDR3 contains 14 residues. CDR3 DNA sequence: TGCGCCAGCAGACCCAGCGGGAGAGGGAATGAGCAGTTCTTC. As protein: CASRPSGRGNEQFF.

V gene TRBV28 combines with J gene TRBJ2-7; D ambiguous. The CDR3 sequence is 15 residues long. CDR1 MDHEN and CDR2 SYDVKM come from the germline V gene. V lost 8 bases and J 2 bases, leaving 19 bases between the germline ends. The CDR3 here is CASEKAALRTYEQYF. CDR3 nucleotide sequence: TGTGCCAGCGAAAAAGCCGCGTTGCGGACCTACGAGCAGTACTTC. The full variable domain, its missing parts supplied by reference TRBV28 and TRBJ2-7, is DVKVTQSSRYLVKRTGEKVFLECVQDMDHENMFWYRQDPGLGLRLIYFSYDVKMKEKGDIPEGYSVSREKKERFSLILESASTNQTSMYLCASEKAALRTYEQYFGPGTRLTVT.

The rearrangement links TRBV27 to TRBJ1-2; no clear D gene. Germline CDR1 and CDR2: MNHEY and SMNVEV (reference sequence). V lost 3 bases to trimming and J lost 7 bases, with 12 bases between them. This CDR3 spans 13 amino acids. CDR3 loop: CASSFAGSVGYTF. CDR3 coding DNA: TGTGCCAGCAGTTTCGCCGGGAGCGTTGGCTACACCTTC.

This clonotype came up once. The CDR3 loop is CAWNSGGQGSYYEQYF. The CDR3 DNA is TGTGCCTGGAACTCCGGGGGACAGGGGTCATACTACGAGCAGTACTTC. The chain links TRBV30 to TRBJ2-7; 10 bases line up with TRBD1. The CDR3 length is 16 residues. With V trimmed by 4 bases and J by 3 bases, 12 bases remained unmatched. The germline V gene has CDR1 GTSNPN and CDR2 SVGIG (reference sequence).

The chain employs TRBV27 and TRBJ2-2, with D possibly matching TRBD1 (7 bases). The CDR3 is 14 residues long. CDR1 is MNHEY and CDR2 is SMNVEV in the germline V gene (reference sequence). V gave up 7 bases and J gave up 4 bases, with 13 bases separating them. The DNA for the CDR3 is TGTGCCAGCACTCCAGGGGGGCTCACCGGGGAGCTGTTTTTT. Translated: CASTPGGLTGELFF.

The chain joins TRBV5-6 to TRBJ1-1; D perhaps matches TRBD1 (5 bases). Deletions cut 4 bases from V and 4 bases from J, with 17 bases between. This CDR3 has 15 amino acids. The germline gives CDR1 SGHDT, CDR2 YYEEEE. In DNA, the CDR3 is TGTGCCAGCAGCCCCCCCGAAAAAAGGGGCACTGAAGCTTTCTTT. This codes for CASSPPEKRGTEAFF.

The chain employs TRBV9 and TRBJ1-2; perhaps TRBD1 as D (6 bases). Germline V gene lookup returns CDR1 SGDLS and CDR2 YYNGEE. The V end was cut by 3 bases, the J end by 5 bases, with 20 bases between. The CDR3 is 16 amino acids. CDR3 bases: TGTGCCAGCAGCGAGGGGGGTGGACAGACCTTTTATGGCTACACCTTC. This sequence encodes CASSEGGGQTFYGYTF.

The chain is built from TRBV24-1 and TRBJ1-5; a possible D gene is TRBD1 (6 bases). This CDR3 is 16 amino acids long. The ends were cut back, 5 bases at V and 3 bases at J, with 16 bases in the middle. Germline lookup yields CDR1 KGHDR and CDR2 SFDVKD. The CDR3 is CATSGWQGNTNQPQHF. For the CDR3, the DNA is TGTGCCACCAGTGGTTGGCAGGGGAATACCAATCAGCCCCAGCATTTT.

This sequence joins TRBV13 and TRBJ2-7; perhaps TRBD2 as D (5 bases). The CDR3 is 13 amino acids. V lost 5 bases, J lost 2 bases, and 10 bases lay in between. Germline V gene data show CDR1 as PRHDT and CDR2 as FYEKMQ (reference sequence). As DNA, the CDR3 is TGTGCCAGCAGCCTAGAGGGAACCTACGAGCAGTACTTC. Residues: CASSLEGTYEQYF.

Concerning this clonotype itself: An end of the junction differs from the germline gene, which may be a read error. The chain combines TRBV29-1 with TRBJ1-1, with unresolved D. This CDR3 comprises 10 residues. Germline assignment: CDR1 SQVTM and CDR2 ANQGSEA. The CDR3 nucleotides are TGCAGCGTGGAAGGTTATGAAGCTTTCTTT. It is translated as CSVEGYEAFF.

This sequence joins TRBV11-3 and TRBJ2-1, with D possibly matching TRBD2 (6 bases). Deletions cut 0 bases from V and 5 bases from J, with 20 bases between. The germline CDR1 and CDR2 sequences are SGHNT and YENEEA. This CDR3 spans 18 amino acids. In DNA, the CDR3 is TGTGCCAGCAGCTTAGATTTTAGCGGCTACCCACGTCACAATGAGCAGTTCTTC. Protein sequence: CASSLDFSGYPRHNEQFF.

The chain employs TRBV29-1 and TRBJ2-1, with 7 bases matching TRBD2. The germline gives CDR1 SQVTM, CDR2 ANQGSEA. This CDR3 region has 13 residues. J lost 5 bases, V lost 4 bases, and 5 bases had no gene match. CDR3 amino acids: CSVVLADHNEQFF. DNA for the CDR3: TGCAGCGTTGTGCTAGCGGACCACAATGAGCAGTTCTTC.

This chain connects TRBV7-2 to TRBJ2-1; TRBD2 agrees at 8 bases. Germline-derived CDR1 and CDR2 are SGHTA and FQGNSA. This CDR3 region has 15 residues. V was pared by 0 bases and J by 7 bases, with 5 bases of the junction left unmatched. The DNA of the CDR3 is TGTGCCAGCAGCTTAGCACCGGGAGGGCGTAATGAGCAGTTCTTC. This translates into CASSLAPGGRNEQFF.

The CDR3 nucleotides read TGTGCCAGCAGTTTAGAGACTCCGGGACTAAGGGGCTACACCTTC. Protein product: CASSLETPGLRGYTF. The chain has TRBV28 and TRBJ1-2; a possible D gene is TRBD1 (5 bases). This CDR3 comprises 15 residues. CDR1 and CDR2 from the germline V gene are MDHEN and SYDVKM. V lost 2 bases and J 8 bases, leaving 18 bases between the germline ends.

The chain has TRBV7-9 and TRBJ1-1; D is ambiguous. CDR3 length: 12 amino acids. Germline values: CDR1 SEHNR, CDR2 FQNEAQ (reference sequence). The V end lost 1 base, the J end lost 6 bases, and 6 bases lay between the germline ends. CDR3 coding DNA: TGTGCCAGCAGCTTAGATCTTGCTGAAGCTTTCTTT. Translated: CASSLDLAEAFF. Looking up the rest from reference TRBV7-9 and TRBJ1-1 gives the full variable domain: DTGVSQNPRHKITKRGQNVTFRCDPISEHNRLYWYRQTLGQGPEFLTYFQNEAQLEKSRLLSDRFSAERPKGSFSTLEIQRTEQGDSAMYLCASSLDLAEAFFGQGTRLTVV.

The chain recombines TRBV27 with TRBJ2-2; 7 bases are a match to TRBD2. J lost 9 bases, V lost 5 bases, and 15 bases had no gene match. The CDR3 extends over 16 amino acids. From germline, CDR1 is MNHEY and CDR2 SMNVEV (reference sequence). CDR3 coding DNA: TGTGCCAGCAGTCCGGGTGGGGGGGACCTAGTCAGGGAGCTGTTTTTT. This encodes CASSPGGGDLVRELFF.

The chain uses TRBV6-5 and TRBJ2-5; 9 positions match TRBD1. The germline V gene has CDR1 MNHEY and CDR2 SVGAGI. The ends lost 4 bases at V and 2 bases at J; junction bases unmatched: 8. This CDR3 has 16 amino acids. The CDR3 nucleotides read TGTGCCAGCAGTTCCTACAGGGGGCCAGATCAAGAGACCCAGTACTTC. It encodes CASSSYRGPDQETQYF.